Detailed here is one T cell receptor beta chain. The sample belongs to a study of blood T cell repertoires in COVID-19. Study context: Samples of COVID-19 (acute and convalescent) were obtained from the United States, Italy and Spain. PBMCs, B-cell-depleted T cells, or T cells provided the cDNA or gDNA that made up the material.

As processed by the authors: Scientists estimated how many nucleated cells there were by amplifying reference gene primers. Sequenced by immunoSEQ multiplex PCR; TCRdb stores in-frame clones only, minus some. V, J and clone size were drawn from that table, and D and trimming were deduced from the DNA. The table shows 150,000 to 200,000 clones, with approximately 80% occurring only once. This CDR3 is built from 15 residues. Germline lookup yields CDR1 MNHEY and CDR2 SVGAGI. V shed 2 bases and J 4 bases; nucleotides not matched to a gene: 4. This chain connects TRBV6-5 to TRBJ1-4; the match to TRBD1 covers 7 bases. The clonotype originates from a woman aged 55-69 years with acute or convalescent COVID-19. The sample was peripheral blood. The CDR3 coding sequence is TGTGCCAGCAGTTACAATCCAGGGGGTAATGAAAAACTGTTTTTT. Protein sequence: CASSYNPGGNEKLFF.